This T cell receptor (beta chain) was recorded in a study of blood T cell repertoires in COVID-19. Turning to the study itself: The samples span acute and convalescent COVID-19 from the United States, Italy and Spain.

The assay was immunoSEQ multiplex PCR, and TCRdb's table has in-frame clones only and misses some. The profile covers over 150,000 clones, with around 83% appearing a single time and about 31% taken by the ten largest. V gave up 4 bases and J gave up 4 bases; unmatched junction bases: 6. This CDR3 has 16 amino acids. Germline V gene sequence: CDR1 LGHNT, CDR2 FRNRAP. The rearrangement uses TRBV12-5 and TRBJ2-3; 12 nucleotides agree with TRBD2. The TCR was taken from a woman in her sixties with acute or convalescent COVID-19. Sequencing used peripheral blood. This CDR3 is CASGSSLAGGPDTQYF. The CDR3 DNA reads TGTGCTAGTGGTTCCTCCCTAGCGGGGGGGCCAGATACGCAGTATTTT.